These 5 T cell receptor beta chains share one sample of origin, sequenced in a study of T cell repertoires and HLA-DP antigens. Clones were sequenced by immunoSEQ multiplex PCR, and TCRdb holds only the in-frame ones, with some missing. This table has about 89,000 clones, around nine tenths appearing once. Their target antigens are unknown. The sequenced sample was CD4+ T cells from PBMCs. The receptors stem from a man over 45 in good health and CMV-seronegative.

The CDR3 nucleotides are TGTGCCAGCAGCCTGGTTAGGGGGGCCGATGGCTACACCTTC. Amino acid sequence: CASSLVRGADGYTF. The chain is built from TRBV6-5 and TRBJ1-2, with a possible D match to TRBD1 (6 bases). This CDR3 is 14 amino acids long. V was cut by 6 bases and J by 6 bases, with 17 bases left in between. Germline V gene lookup returns CDR1 MNHEY and CDR2 SVGAGI.

Turning to this clone: The junction shows a germline mismatch at one end, possibly a read error. This chain connects TRBV19 to TRBJ1-5, with D unclear. The CDR3 sequence is 14 residues long. The germline V gene has CDR1 LNHDA and CDR2 SQIVND (reference sequence). The chain's CDR3 is CASSTQGSNQPQHF. In DNA form, the CDR3 reads TGTGCCAGCAGTACTCAAGGTAGCAATCAGCCCCAGCATTTT. Full variable domain (rest looked up from reference TRBV19 and TRBJ1-5): DGGITQSPKYLFRKEGQNVTLSCEQNLNHDAMYWYRQDPGQGLRLIYYSQIVNDFQKGDIAEGYSVSREKKESFPLTVTSAQKNPTAFYLCASSTQGSNQPQHFGDGTRLSIL.

The chain uses TRBV6-4 and TRBJ2-2, with 9 bases aligning to TRBD1. The germline CDR1 and CDR2 sequences are MRHNA and SNTAGT. Losses at the gene ends were 6 bases for V and 6 bases for J; bases not matched to a gene: 5. The CDR3 is 14 residues long. Here the CDR3 reads CASSVTGGAGELFF. The CDR3 coding sequence is TGTGCCAGCAGCGTTACAGGGGGCGCCGGGGAGCTGTTTTTT.

This sequence joins TRBV5-7 and TRBJ2-6; D gene unclear. TRBV5-7 is an open reading frame, and its role is uncertain. V was shortened by 7 bases and J by 5 bases, with 19 bases between the two germline ends. The CDR3 is 16 amino acids. CDR3 nucleotide sequence: TGTGCCAGCCACTGTTGCGTACAAAGTCGGGCCAACGTCCTGACTTTC. Translating gives CASHCCVQSRANVLTF.

The chain has TRBV7-2 and TRBJ2-7; 9 bases fit TRBD2. This CDR3 is built from 15 residues. Germline V CDR1 and CDR2: SGHTA, FQGNSA. The V and J ends lost 5 bases and 2 bases, in that order; junction bases with no gene match: 7. The CDR3 region has the DNA TGTGCCAGCAGCCTTAGCGGGGGCTCAGCCTACGAGCAGTACTTC. It codes for CASSLSGGSAYEQYF.